These 21 T cell receptor beta chains share one sample of origin, sequenced in a study of blood T cells in healthy people across ages. Sample-barcoded 5' priming and a J-beta primer mix drove a second PCR of roughly 6 to 12 cycles. MiXCR, run by TCRdb on the 5' RACE reads, gives a single entry per CDR3 protein. In the table there are around 500,000 distinct CDR3 sequences, about 25% of which are singletons. These records were also assigned to another study, of T cells of mothers and their children.

The specimen was blood. Receptor source: a boy between 2 and 10 years old in good health.

This chain uses TRBV7-2 with TRBJ2-2; D is undetermined. Trimming pared 7 bases from V and 4 bases from J, leaving 10 bases between. The CDR3 has 13 amino acids. CDR1 and CDR2 from the germline V gene are SGHTA and FQGNSA. The CDR3: CASTPPATGELFF. The CDR3 DNA reads as TGTGCCAGCACCCCGCCTGCCACCGGGGAGCTGTTTTTT.

The gene calls are TRBV3-1 and TRBJ1-5; D gene unclear. The CDR3 extends over 15 amino acids. Germline loops: CDR1 LGHDT, CDR2 YNNKEL (reference sequence). V lost 0 bases to trimming and J lost 0 bases, with 6 bases between them. CDR3 loop: CASSQEGRSNQPQHF. Written as DNA, the CDR3 is TGTGCCAGCAGCCAAGAAGGGCGTAGCAATCAGCCCCAGCATTTT.

The J gene is TRBJ2-7, the V gene TRBV29-1, with 12 positions matching TRBD2. The junction had 7 bases not matched to a gene; V was cut back by 0 bases and J by 4 bases. Germline CDR1 reads SQVTM; CDR2 reads ANQGSEA. The CDR3 spans 16 residues. CDR3 loop: CSVEDPASGGGYEQYF. CDR3 bases: TGCAGCGTTGAAGATCCCGCTAGCGGGGGGGGTTACGAGCAGTACTTC.

The rearrangement links TRBV7-2 to TRBJ1-6; D is ambiguous. Trimming took off 2 bases at V and 0 bases at J, with 8 bases between the two ends. Germline V lookup: CDR1 SGHTA, CDR2 FQGNSA. The CDR3 length is 16 residues. In DNA, the CDR3 is TGTGCCAGCAGCTTATGGCAGAGCTCCTATAATTCACCCCTCCACTTT. As protein: CASSLWQSSYNSPLHF.

In this sample, this clonotype turned up a few times. The rearrangement links TRBV12-3 or TRBV12-4 to TRBJ2-2, with 10 bases aligning to TRBD1. This CDR3 spans 15 amino acids. With 7 bases clipped from V and 3 bases from J, the junction kept 5 bases outside the gene matches. The CDR3 DNA sequence: TGTGCCAGCACCCGGGACAGGGGATACACCGGGGAGCTGTTTTTT. Protein: CASTRDRGYTGELFF.

The chain carries TRBV15 and TRBJ2-1, with TRBD2 matching over 7 bases. CDR1 is LNHNV and CDR2 is YYDKDF in the germline V gene (reference sequence). Unmatched junction bases numbered 5, after V lost 3 bases and J lost 6 bases. CDR3 length equals 14 residues. CDR3 amino acids: CATSSGGSGNEQFF. The CDR3 DNA follows: TGTGCCACCAGCAGCGGGGGGTCTGGCAATGAGCAGTTCTTC.

The chain couples TRBV29-1 to TRBJ2-5; 8 bases fit TRBD2. Germline trimming cut 3 bases from V and 5 bases from J; bases unmatched to any gene: 14. Germline CDR1 is SQVTM and CDR2 is ANQGSEA. The CDR3 is made up of 16 amino acids. The CDR3 DNA follows: TGCAGCGTTGAGCTTGCGTCGGGGGGGCCGGAGGAGACCCAGTACTTC. Its protein product is CSVELASGGPEETQYF.

The V call is TRBV6-5, the J call TRBJ2-5, with D possibly matching TRBD1 (5 bases). Germline V gives CDR1 MNHEY, CDR2 SVGAGI. The CDR3 extends over 14 amino acids. V lost 6 bases and J lost 5, with 16 bases in between. CDR3 sequence: CASRQDLAGETQYF. The CDR3 DNA reads as TGTGCCAGCAGACAGGACCTCGCCGGGGAGACCCAGTACTTC.

This clonotype was counted between two and nine times. V usage is TRBV6-6 and J usage is TRBJ2-5; TRBD1 is a possible D gene (5 bases). The closer fit of TRBJ2-1 to the DNA end suggests the J call may be wrong. The CDR3 runs 16 residues. CDR1 is MNHNY, CDR2 SVGAGI, per germline (reference sequence). The CDR3 coding sequence is TGTGCCAGCAGATTCTCTTGGGGCCCCACCTACAATGAGCAGTTCTTC. Residues: CASRFSWGPTYNEQFF.

J is TRBJ2-1 and V is TRBV7-3, with D possibly TRBD2 on 5 matching bases. Germline assignment: CDR1 SGHTA and CDR2 FQGTGA. The CDR3 covers 15 residues. The V and J ends lost 5 bases and 7 bases respectively, with 18 bases between them. CDR3 DNA: TGTGCCAGCAGCCCTGGGCTCGGGGTCCCAAATGAGCAGTTCTTC. It translates to CASSPGLGVPNEQFF.

This clonotype was detected a few times. This chain uses TRBV10-2 with TRBJ2-1; D possibly matches TRBD1 or TRBD2 (5 bases each). The germline V and J ends were trimmed by 8 bases and 4 bases, with 9 bases remaining between them. Germline lookup yields CDR1 WSHSY and CDR2 SAAADI. The CDR3 runs to 12 residues. The CDR3 region has the DNA TGCGCCAGCGGGACCTCTTACAATGAGCAGTTCTTC. It specifies CASGTSYNEQFF.

In its sample, this clonotype was seen a few times. V and J are TRBV6-1 and TRBJ2-7; unclear D gene. The CDR3 covers 11 residues. Germline V CDR1 and CDR2: MNHNS, SASEGT. Trimming shortened V by 6 bases and J by 2 bases, and 5 bases separated the two germline ends. For the CDR3, the DNA is TGTGCCAGCAGACAGCCCTACGAGCAGTACTTC. Residues: CASRQPYEQYF.

This clonotype occurred many times. The chain joins TRBV5-1 to TRBJ2-5, with a possible D match to TRBD2 (5 bases). This CDR3 has 14 amino acids. The V end lost 4 bases, the J end lost 8 bases, and 18 bases lay between the germline ends. In germline, CDR1 is SGHRS, CDR2 YFSETQ. The CDR3 DNA is TGCGCCAGCAGCCTCGGAGGAAAGGGAGAAACCCAGTACTTC. Its protein product is CASSLGGKGETQYF.

The chain has TRBV12-3 or TRBV12-4 and TRBJ2-5, with 8 bases lining up with TRBD1. The CDR3 length is 16 residues. V trimming: 6 bases; J trimming: 1 base; junction bases outside the gene matches: 10. This chain's CDR3 is CASSPDPGTGQETQYF. CDR3 DNA: TGTGCCAGCAGCCCCGACCCCGGGACAGGCCAAGAGACCCAGTACTTC.

The chain combines TRBV20-1 with TRBJ2-1, with 11 nucleotides matching TRBD2. CDR1 and CDR2 (germline): DFQATT, SNEGSKA (reference sequence). The CDR3 covers 14 residues. Trimming removed 3 bases from V and 7 bases from J; junction bases left unmatched: 5. For the CDR3, the DNA is TGCAGTGCTAGCTTTAGCGGGAGGGCGAATGAGCAGTTCTTC. Protein: CSASFSGRANEQFF.

The chain joins TRBV11-2 to TRBJ2-7; 7 bases fit TRBD1. The CDR3 runs 16 residues. Germline CDR1 and CDR2: SGHAT and FQNNGV. J lost 5 bases, V lost 0 bases, and 10 bases had no gene match. For the CDR3, the DNA is TGTGCCAGCAGCTTAGACCGGGACAGTGCCGGCCACGAGCAGTACTTC. It translates to CASSLDRDSAGHEQYF.

V usage is TRBV15 and J usage is TRBJ2-2, with D tentatively TRBD1 (6 bases). In germline, CDR1 is LNHNV, CDR2 YYDKDF (reference sequence). This CDR3 has 15 residues. V was shortened by 3 bases and J by 7 bases, with 15 bases between the two germline ends. In DNA form, the CDR3 reads TGTGCCACCAGCAGGTTCACAGGGTTTGGCGGGGAGCTGTTTTTT. It is translated as CATSRFTGFGGELFF.

This clonotype was counted between two and nine times. The rearrangement links TRBV6-5 to TRBJ1-2; D is perhaps TRBD1 (6 bases). V was pared by 6 bases and J by 8 bases, with 13 bases between. This CDR3 comprises 12 residues. Germline V CDR1 and CDR2: MNHEY, SVGAGI. CDR3 residues: CASRTLGGGYTF. CDR3 nucleotide sequence: TGTGCCAGCAGGACCCTCGGGGGCGGCTACACCTTC.

This clonotype has just a few counts. This chain links TRBV12-3 or TRBV12-4 with TRBJ1-2; TRBD1 is a possible D gene (5 bases). Deletions cut 5 bases from V and 6 bases from J, with 22 bases between. The CDR3 extends over 16 amino acids. The CDR3 DNA reads TGTGCCAGCAGTCCGATACCGGGACGAGGTCCGGATGGCTACACCTTC. Encoded protein: CASSPIPGRGPDGYTF.

The chain joins TRBV27 to TRBJ1-1; D possibly corresponds to TRBD1 (5 bases). The CDR3 length is 11 residues. V lost 8 bases and J lost 6, with 10 bases in between. Per the germline V gene, CDR1 is MNHEY and CDR2 is SMNVEV (reference sequence). CDR3 region: CASGTGAEAFF. CDR3 sequence (DNA): TGTGCCAGCGGAACGGGGGCTGAAGCTTTCTTT.

The chain combines TRBV30 with TRBJ1-4; D is unresolved. Germline-derived CDR1 and CDR2 are GTSNPN and SVGIG (reference sequence). V dropped 1 base and J dropped 15 bases, with 12 bases sitting between them. The CDR3 loop spans 11 amino acids. The CDR3 protein is CAWSGPGNLFF. CDR3 bases: TGTGCCTGGAGTGGACCAGGAAACTTGTTTTTT.